The source of this T cell receptor (beta chain) is a study of shared clonotypes between healthy human individuals. The method was immunoSEQ multiplex PCR; TCRdb's version includes in-frame clones alone and lacks a portion of them. Among roughly 2.2 million clones listed, 85% to 95% were seen once. CDR1 is SGHVS, CDR2 FNYEAQ, per germline. CDR3 size: 17 residues. Unmatched junction bases numbered 15, after V lost 4 bases and J lost 6 bases. What was sequenced was naive CD4+ T cells from PBMCs. The subset here: CD45RA+ positively selected. This TCR derives from a man younger than 30 in good health. Some clones in this sample may be carry-over from other donors' samples. The chain recombines TRBV7-6 with TRBJ2-7; 10 nucleotides line up with TRBD1. The CDR3 coding sequence is TGTGCCAGCAGCTCCCCTTTTCCGGGACAGGGGAGATCCGAGCAGTACTTC. Protein: CASSSPFPGQGRSEQYF.